The T cell receptor (beta chain) described here comes from a study of human T cells and chemical hapten exposure (dated by TCRdb to about 2021). Looking at the study overall: The libraries were sequenced as a pool, and the TCR yield per sample differed mostly because of small variations in library volumes within the pool. The study tracked peripheral blood TCR repertoire changes in vivo during primary and secondary sensitization to the hapten diphenylcyclopropenone (DPC) in alopecia patients. Overall results and qualifications from the work: Repeated subsampling changed both the strength of the expansion versus patch-test correlation and the threshold at which the correlation became significant. The number of TCRs above 1 in 1000 frequency did not change with DPC sensitization; there was no evidence of global repertoire structure alterations.

Library preparation attached unique molecular identifiers to individual cDNA molecules for quantitative, reproducible TCR counting. For every blood RNA sample, sequencing covered both the TCR alpha and TCR beta chains. In the original analysis: Samples had a median of about 90,000 TCRs, with a range from roughly 20,000 to 690,600. The Decombinator software suite was used to annotate V, J and CDR3 in the TCR reads. To make PS versus PT1 abundance plots, every sample was subsampled to the same number of TCRs (28,000). TCRs were defined as expanded if absent before sensitization and observed at least eight times at the 2-week time point. Through fastp at Q25 and MiXCR, TCRdb rebuilt clones from the public reads, retaining in-frame beta chains. All rows with the same CDR3 protein become a single entry with the most common DNA and genes. TCRdb's processing, not the authors', yielded these V and J calls. The sample table records 100,000 to 150,000 distinct CDR3 sequences; over 6.5% of these occur just once. More than 1.3% of the sample goes to the ten largest clones.

As encoded in the germline V gene (reference sequence), CDR1 is SEHNR while CDR2 is FQNEAQ. Measured from the cysteine to the phenylalanine, the CDR3 is 14 residues long. The retained sequence is limited to the CDR3, 42 bases, with the frame set at the first base. V and J lose 2 bases and 2 bases, and a span of 8 bases separates them. Comments on this clonotype: There is no known antigen for this receptor. Per-base qualities were not stored, and no clone one base away is much larger.

Total RNA was isolated from unfractionated whole blood collected in Tempus Blood RNA tubes. Roughly 5 healthy volunteers served as TCR sequencing controls and were bled at day 0, 2 weeks and 6 weeks. Recombination linked TRBV7-9 to TRBJ2-3, with no confidently assigned D gene. Sequenced sample: whole blood. The TCR was taken from a human donor in good health. Some clones in this sample may be carry-over from other donors' samples. Donor details come from another sample of the same person, matched by shared clones. CDR3 region: CASSLIEVTDTQYF. The DNA sequence follows: TGTGCCAGCAGCTTAATCGAGGTCACAGATACGCAGTATTTT. Joined to the reference TRBV7-9 and TRBJ2-3 proteins, this CDR3 gives the full variable domain: DTGVSQNPRHKITKRGQNVTFRCDPISEHNRLYWYRQTLGQGPEFLTYFQNEAQLEKSRLLSDRFSAERPKGSFSTLEIQRTEQGDSAMYLCASSLIEVTDTQYFGPGTRLTVL.